Shown below are 27 T cell receptor beta chains from a single sample sequenced in a study of OX40 agonist ivuxolimab in advanced cancers. Data came from immunoSEQ multiplex PCR; TCRdb stores just in-frame clones and leaves some out. Of approximately 42,000 clones listed, approximately 78% are singletons. Sequencing used CD4+ or CD8+ T cells sorted from blood, obtained in a trial of the OX40 agonist ivuxolimab. These receptors were obtained from an adult with an advanced solid tumor such as melanoma, head and neck, liver or kidney cancer.

The chain links TRBV10-1 to TRBJ2-5; D is ambiguous. Germline V gene data show CDR1 as WNHNN and CDR2 as SYGVQD (reference sequence). CDR3 size: 14 residues. The V gene lost 0 bases and the J gene lost 2 bases, with 7 bases spanning the gap. Here the CDR3 DNA reads TGCGCCAGCAGTGAGTCGGGCTGGCAAGAGACCCAGTACTTC. It translates to CASSESGWQETQYF.

This chain links TRBV30 with TRBJ2-3; 13 nucleotides match TRBD2. The CDR3 runs to 14 residues. The V gene's germline CDR1 is GTSNPN and CDR2 SVGIG (reference sequence). V shed 7 bases and J 3 bases; nucleotides not matched to a gene: 4. CDR3 protein: CASPLAGGTDTQYF. The DNA for the CDR3 is TGTGCCTCCCCACTAGCGGGAGGGACAGATACGCAGTATTTT.

Points on this clone: The same CDR3 is also encoded by other DNA sequences in this sample. The chain recombines TRBV7-9 with TRBJ1-1; tentative D call: TRBD1 (5 bases). CDR1 is SEHNR, CDR2 FQNEAQ, per germline (reference sequence). Trimming took off 0 bases at V and 8 bases at J, with 10 bases between the two ends. The CDR3 has 13 residues. This CDR3 is CASSLAGGSEAFF. DNA for the CDR3: TGTGCCAGCAGCTTAGCGGGGGGGTCAGAAGCTTTCTTT.

V usage is TRBV4-2 and J usage is TRBJ2-1; no reliable D call. V was trimmed by 4 bases and J by 0 bases, leaving 13 bases between them. The germline V gene has CDR1 LGHNA and CDR2 YNFKEQ. The CDR3 covers 16 residues. CDR3 DNA: TGTGCCAGCAGCCCTAATAGTCGTAGCTCCTACAATGAGCAGTTCTTC. Amino acids: CASSPNSRSSYNEQFF.

This chain uses TRBV4-2 with TRBJ2-7; D is unresolved. V lost 5 bases and J 3 bases, leaving 14 bases between the germline ends. This CDR3 region has 14 residues. The germline CDR1 and CDR2 sequences are LGHNA and YNFKEQ. The CDR3 loop reads CASSSNPQDYEQYV. The CDR3 region has the DNA TGTGCCAGCAGCTCGAACCCCCAGGACTACGAGCAGTACGTC.

V usage is TRBV29-1 and J usage is TRBJ1-2, with D maybe TRBD1 (6 bases). The CDR3 is 13 amino acids. Germline V gives CDR1 SQVTM, CDR2 ANQGSEA. Deletions cut 7 bases from V and 0 bases from J, with 12 bases between. DNA of the CDR3: TGCAGCGGATACAGGGCCTCTAACTATGGCTACACCTTC. Translation gives CSGYRASNYGYTF.

The chain employs TRBV13 and TRBJ2-7, with 11 bases fitting TRBD1. CDR1 is PRHDT, CDR2 FYEKMQ, per germline (reference sequence). The junction had 16 bases not matched to a gene; V was cut back by 4 bases and J by 5 bases. The CDR3 contains 18 residues. This chain's CDR3 is CASSSPFRTGQGVHEQYV. CDR3 bases: TGTGCCAGCAGCTCTCCCTTCCGCACGGGACAGGGGGTTCACGAGCAGTACGTC.

This chain uses TRBV30 with TRBJ1-5; TRBD1 is a possible D gene (6 bases). The ends were cut back, 0 bases at V and 6 bases at J, with 12 bases in the middle. Germline CDR1 reads GTSNPN; CDR2 reads SVGIG (reference sequence). This CDR3 has 14 amino acids. CDR3 region: CAWSVLAGAQPQHF. The CDR3 nucleotides read TGTGCCTGGAGTGTGTTGGCAGGGGCTCAGCCCCAGCATTTT.

This clone appeared once. V gene TRBV11-3 combines with J gene TRBJ2-5; D is ambiguous. The V gene lost 3 bases and the J gene lost 0 bases, with 8 bases spanning the gap. Germline V gives CDR1 SGHNT, CDR2 YENEEA. The CDR3 contains 14 residues. The CDR3, as DNA: TGTGCCAGCAGCTTCTCAATGTACCAAGAGACCCAGTACTTC. This sequence encodes CASSFSMYQETQYF.

The chain couples TRBV10-3 to TRBJ1-2; the D gene is possibly TRBD1 (5 bases). The CDR3 consists of 15 residues. In germline, CDR1 is ENHRY, CDR2 SYGVKD. V lost 0 bases and J lost 4, with 12 bases in between. This CDR3 reads CAISESRKGSYGYTF. The CDR3 region has the DNA TGTGCCATCAGTGAGTCGAGGAAGGGGAGCTATGGCTACACCTTC.

The chain is built from TRBV7-9 and TRBJ2-3; tentatively, D is TRBD1 (6 bases). The CDR3 totals 15 residues. CDR1 and CDR2 (germline): SEHNR, FQNEAQ (reference sequence). Trimming took 6 bases from V and 2 from J, leaving 15 bases between them. CDR3 protein: CASSLQGPPTDTQYF. DNA of the CDR3: TGTGCCAGCAGTTTACAGGGACCCCCCACAGATACGCAGTATTTT.

The chain couples TRBV20-1 to TRBJ2-7; TRBD2 matches 7 bases. The junction had 4 bases not matched to a gene; V was cut back by 5 bases and J by 6 bases. The V gene's germline CDR1 is DFQATT and CDR2 SNEGSKA (reference sequence). The CDR3 length is 11 residues. The DNA of the CDR3 is TGCAGTGCTCTTAGCGGGCGCGAGCAGTACGTC. Its translation: CSALSGREQYV.

This chain links TRBV15 with TRBJ2-7, with TRBD2 identical over 8 bases. Germline V gene data show CDR1 as LNHNV and CDR2 as YYDKDF (reference sequence). The CDR3 has 11 residues. The junction had 5 bases not matched to a gene; V was cut back by 4 bases and J by 12 bases. CDR3 region: CATSMGTSMYV. CDR3 sequence (DNA): TGTGCCACCAGCATGGGGACTAGTATGTACGTC.

The chain is built from TRBV5-4 and TRBJ2-1; 14 bases are a match to TRBD2. V gave up 0 bases and J gave up 5 bases; unmatched junction bases: 7. Germline V gene lookup returns CDR1 SGHNT and CDR2 YYREEE (reference sequence). This CDR3 has 18 residues. DNA for the CDR3: TGTGCCAGCAGCTTGGTGGGACTAGCGGGAGCGGCGGACAATGAGCAGTTCTTC. Protein sequence: CASSLVGLAGAADNEQFF.

This clone was seen a handful of times. J is TRBJ1-4 and V is TRBV7-9; TRBD1 agrees at 10 bases. The V segment lost 4 bases and the J segment 8 bases; nucleotides outside the gene matches: 7. CDR3 length: 15 residues. Germline assignment: CDR1 SEHNR and CDR2 FQNEAQ (reference sequence). CDR3 coding DNA: TGTGCCAGCAGCTCTGACAGGGGGCGCCGGGAAAAACTGTTTTTT. Translated, it gives CASSSDRGRREKLFF.

The chain has TRBV5-1 and TRBJ2-3; D ambiguous. The CDR3 sequence is 15 residues long. V shed 4 bases and J shed 6 bases, with 18 bases lying between them. CDR1 SGHRS and CDR2 YFSETQ come from the germline V gene. The CDR3 spells CASSVLQWATDTQYF. The DNA of the CDR3 is TGCGCCAGCAGCGTCCTCCAGTGGGCGACGGATACGCAGTATTTT.

This chain uses TRBV29-1 with TRBJ2-1, with TRBD2 matching over 7 bases. The CDR3 totals 12 residues. CDR1 is SQVTM, CDR2 ANQGSEA, per germline. The V gene end was trimmed by 7 bases and the J gene end by 4 bases; junction bases not matched to a gene: 4. This CDR3 reads CSARDYYNEQFF. As DNA, the CDR3 is TGCAGCGCCCGGGACTATTACAATGAGCAGTTCTTC.

This chain links TRBV13 with TRBJ2-1; 9 nucleotides agree with TRBD2. The CDR3 is 15 residues long. Trimming at V came to 6 bases and at J to 4 bases, leaving 7 bases not matched to a gene. From germline, CDR1 is PRHDT and CDR2 FYEKMQ (reference sequence). The CDR3 is CASRPGLAAYNEQFF. As DNA, the CDR3 is TGTGCCAGCAGACCGGGACTAGCAGCATACAATGAGCAGTTCTTC.

The genes are TRBV5-1 and TRBJ2-1; D perhaps matches TRBD2 (5 bases). The CDR3 totals 14 residues. In germline, CDR1 is SGHRS, CDR2 YFSETQ. The V gene lost 4 bases and the J gene lost 4 bases, with 12 bases spanning the gap. Here the CDR3 DNA reads TGCGCCAGCAGCCCGGACGGGATATACAATGAGCAGTTCTTC. Its protein product is CASSPDGIYNEQFF.

This chain joins TRBV5-1 and TRBJ1-2; D might be TRBD1 (6 bases). CDR3 length: 16 amino acids. Trimming removed 0 bases at V and 4 bases at J, with 16 bases between. CDR1 is SGHRS, CDR2 YFSETQ, per germline. This chain's CDR3 is CASSLEGDVRGYGYTF. CDR3 coding DNA: TGCGCCAGCAGCTTGGAGGGGGATGTCAGGGGCTATGGCTACACCTTC.

This chain connects TRBV21-1 to TRBJ2-5. TRBV21-1 is classified as a pseudogene. The CDR3 consists of 13 residues. Written as DNA, the CDR3 is TGTGCCAGCAGCAAAGGGCGCTTCCAGACCCAGTACTTC. Translation: CASSKGRFQTQYF.

This chain uses TRBV9 with TRBJ2-1, with D unclear. CDR1 and CDR2 from the germline V gene are SGDLS and YYNGEE. This CDR3 has 14 residues. The V and J ends lost 0 bases and 0 bases respectively, with 4 bases between them. The CDR3 loop reads CASSVGASYNEQFF. CDR3 nucleotide sequence: TGTGCCAGCAGCGTAGGTGCCTCCTACAATGAGCAGTTCTTC.

The chain employs TRBV5-4 and TRBJ2-5; tentatively, D is TRBD2 (5 bases). With 3 bases removed from V and 5 bases from J, the gap between germline ends came to 11 bases. CDR3 length: 13 residues. From germline, CDR1 is SGHNT and CDR2 YYREEE (reference sequence). CDR3 residues: CASSSGQRETQYF. The CDR3 nucleotides read TGTGCCAGCAGCTCCGGCCAGCGGGAGACCCAGTACTTC.

V is TRBV11-3 and J is TRBJ2-1, with a weak D call TRBD2 (5 bases). Germline V lookup: CDR1 SGHNT, CDR2 YENEEA. CDR3 length: 13 amino acids. The ends were cut back, 6 bases at V and 6 bases at J, with 12 bases in the middle. CDR3 protein: CASSSGVGNEQFF. The CDR3 DNA follows: TGTGCCAGCAGTTCCGGGGTCGGCAATGAGCAGTTCTTC.

The V gene is TRBV7-6, the J gene TRBJ2-7; 7 positions match TRBD2. Losses at the gene ends were 6 bases for V and 6 bases for J; bases not matched to a gene: 11. Per germline, CDR1 SGHVS and CDR2 FNYEAQ. The CDR3 sequence is 14 residues long. CDR3 residues: CASSYSGGKGEQYF. The CDR3 DNA follows: TGTGCCAGCAGTTACTCGGGGGGAAAGGGCGAGCAGTACTTC.

V usage is TRBV10-1 and J usage is TRBJ1-3, with no clear D. CDR3 length equals 13 residues. V lost 9 bases and J 0 bases, leaving 9 bases between the germline ends. Germline V lookup: CDR1 WNHNN, CDR2 SYGVQD (reference sequence). CDR3 sequence: CASSGGSGNTIYF. CDR3 DNA sequence: TGCGCCAGTTCTGGCGGCTCTGGAAACACCATATATTTT.

The rearrangement links TRBV6-5 to TRBJ2-7; tentatively, D is TRBD1 (6 bases). The V end was cut by 8 bases, the J end by 4 bases, with 18 bases between. The CDR3 has 14 residues. Germline V gene data show CDR1 as MNHEY and CDR2 as SVGAGI. In DNA, the CDR3 is TGTGCCAGCGGCGGAGACAGGTCTCCTTACGAGCAGTACTTC. Translated, it gives CASGGDRSPYEQYF.